One TCR beta chain is described in this entry. The V gene end was trimmed by 2 bases and the J gene end by 1 base; junction bases not matched to a gene: 11. The CDR3 totals 20 residues. Germline-derived CDR1 and CDR2 are SGHNT and YENEEA. These data are taken from a study of control samples from healthy donors and cancer patients. The table came from immunoSEQ multiplex PCR; TCRdb's copy has only in-frame clones and leaves some out. The sample consists of 35,000 to 55,000 clones, 87% of them appearing once. The chain employs TRBV11-3 and TRBJ2-3, with 14 bases matching TRBD2. This clonotype was obtained from a woman in her fifties or sixties with lung cancer. The sample taken for sequencing was PBMCs. DNA of the CDR3: TGTGCCAGCAGCTTACCCAAATGGACTAGCGGGAGGAGGGGCACAGATACGCAGTATTTT. This translates into CASSLPKWTSGRRGTDTQYF.